The 21 T cell receptor beta chains in this list originate from one sample, sequenced in a study of molecular identifiers for immune sequencing clone quantification. TCRdb redid the calling of the PCR reads with MiXCR, one entry per CDR3 protein. The data show hundreds of thousands of distinct CDR3 sequences, about 25% seen once. The specimen sequenced was naive CD8+ T cells from blood, with Jurkat cell RNA spiked in. The subset was: FACS-sorted CD8+CD4-CCR7+CD45RA+ naive T cells. The origin of the receptors is a human donor in good health. Some libraries in this study had Jurkat cell RNA spiked in.

This clonotype was observed at least ten times. This rearrangement joins TRBV7-9 to TRBJ2-7; TRBD2 matches 9 bases. Per the germline V gene, CDR1 is SEHNR and CDR2 is FQNEAQ (reference sequence). The ends lost 3 bases at V and 3 bases at J; junction bases unmatched: 6. This CDR3 has 15 residues. The chain's CDR3 is CASSFRSSGNYEQYF. The CDR3 region has the DNA TGTGCCAGCAGCTTTCGGTCTAGCGGGAACTACGAGCAGTACTTC.

There are a few counts of this clonotype. The rearrangement uses TRBV6-6 and TRBJ2-3, with a possible D match to TRBD2 (5 bases). Trimming cost V 2 bases and J 0 bases, with 9 bases left between them. Germline V gene sequence: CDR1 MNHNY, CDR2 SVGAGI (reference sequence). This CDR3 contains 15 residues. CDR3 DNA: TGTGCCAGCAGTTACCTAGCTAGAAGCACAGATACGCAGTATTTT. It is translated as CASSYLARSTDTQYF.

This chain links TRBV19 with TRBJ1-3, with D unresolved. Deletions cut 3 bases from V and 0 bases from J, with 6 bases between. Per the germline V gene, CDR1 is LNHDA and CDR2 is SQIVND (reference sequence). The CDR3 is 14 residues long. The CDR3 coding sequence is TGTGCCAGTAGTATGTGGGGCTCTGGAAACACCATATATTTT. Its translation: CASSMWGSGNTIYF.

There are a few counts of this clonotype. The rearrangement uses TRBV10-2 and TRBJ2-2; D is uncertain. V was trimmed by 3 bases and J by 3 bases, leaving 8 bases between them. The length of the CDR3 is 14 residues. CDR1 and CDR2 (germline): WSHSY, SAAADI. The CDR3 bases are TGCGCCAGCAGTGATTACGGGTACACCGGGGAGCTGTTTTTT. It codes for CASSDYGYTGELFF.

In this sample, this clonotype turned up a few times. This chain links TRBV7-6 with TRBJ2-2; 7 bases fit TRBD1. V trimming: 4 bases; J trimming: 7 bases; junction bases outside the gene matches: 9. Germline lookup yields CDR1 SGHVS and CDR2 FNYEAQ. The CDR3 contains 15 residues. The CDR3 nucleotides read TGTGCCAGCAGCTCTAGACAGGGCTGGGACGGGGAGCTGTTTTTT. It specifies CASSSRQGWDGELFF.

This clonotype was counted many times. V and J are TRBV7-2 and TRBJ1-1, with D hard to call. Germline-derived CDR1 and CDR2 are SGHTA and FQGNSA. This CDR3 has 13 residues. The germline V and J ends were trimmed by 1 base and 5 bases, with 8 bases remaining between them. CDR3 in amino acids: CASSLGIGTEAFF. As DNA, the CDR3 is TGTGCCAGCAGCTTAGGGATAGGGACTGAAGCTTTCTTT.

The rearrangement uses TRBV4-2 and TRBJ2-7; possibly TRBD2 for D (5 bases). Germline V CDR1 and CDR2: LGHNA, YNFKEQ. Trimming stripped 3 bases from V and 5 bases from J, with 17 bases between. This CDR3 spans 15 amino acids. CDR3 nucleotides: TGTGCCAGCAGCCACTCAGTCCCACTAGGCGACGAGCAGTACTTC. This codes for CASSHSVPLGDEQYF.

This clonotype occurred a few times. V usage is TRBV7-2 and J usage is TRBJ2-1, with 8 bases aligning to TRBD2. J lost 6 bases, V lost 7 bases, and 11 bases had no gene match. From germline, CDR1 is SGHTA and CDR2 FQGNSA. The CDR3 has 15 residues. The CDR3 nucleotides read TGTGCCAGCATCCTAAGCGGGAGTTTGGGCAATGAGCAGTTCTTC. It translates to CASILSGSLGNEQFF.

Of note for this clonotype: The CDR3 carries no conserved terminal phenylalanine or tryptophan, so it likely arises from a read error. The chain employs TRBV12-3 or TRBV12-4 and TRBJ2-2; TRBD2 aligns across 7 bases. Trimming at V came to 2 bases and at J to 3 bases, leaving 6 bases not matched to a gene. This CDR3 contains 16 residues. CDR3 region: CASSLFPSGHTGELFS. Here the CDR3 DNA reads TGTGCCAGCAGTTTATTCCCTAGCGGACACACCGGGGAGCTGTTTTCT.

This clonotype appeared many times. V is TRBV4-3 and J is TRBJ2-3, with TRBD2 identical over 12 bases. Germline V gives CDR1 LGHNA, CDR2 YSLEER. The CDR3 loop spans 17 amino acids. V was clipped by 2 bases and J by 4 bases; unmatched bases: 7. The DNA for the CDR3 is TGCGCCAGCAGCCAACAACCTACTAGCGGGGGGTCAGATACGCAGTATTTT. It encodes CASSQQPTSGGSDTQYF.

This clonotype was counted a few times. This sequence joins TRBV6-2 or TRBV6-3 and TRBJ2-7, with 7 bases that match TRBD2. With 2 bases clipped from V and 4 bases from J, the junction kept 5 bases outside the gene matches. The V gene's germline CDR1 is MNHEY and CDR2 SVGEGT. This CDR3 is built from 14 residues. The CDR3 DNA sequence: TGTGCCAGCAGTTACCCGGGGGGAGTGTACGAGCAGTACTTC. It codes for CASSYPGGVYEQYF.

This clonotype was seen a handful of times. V and J are TRBV10-3 and TRBJ2-7; 7 bases align to TRBD2. Germline V CDR1 and CDR2: ENHRY, SYGVKD. The trim removed 3 bases at V and 2 bases at J, leaving 7 bases unmatched. The CDR3 sequence is 15 residues long. Written as DNA, the CDR3 is TGTGCCATCAGTGATAGCCGGGACTACGCCTACGAGCAGTACTTC. As protein: CAISDSRDYAYEQYF.

This clonotype was counted between two and nine times. The rearrangement uses TRBV4-1 and TRBJ1-1, with 10 bases lining up with TRBD1. The CDR3 is made up of 14 amino acids. V gave up 4 bases and J gave up 4 bases; unmatched junction bases: 3. Germline-derived CDR1 and CDR2 are MGHRA and YSYEKL. Written as DNA, the CDR3 is TGCGCCAGCAGCCTCCGGGACAGGGGCACTGAAGCTTTCTTT. It specifies CASSLRDRGTEAFF.

In this sample, this clonotype turned up a few times. The chain links TRBV6-5 to TRBJ1-1; 9 bases fit TRBD1. Germline values: CDR1 MNHEY, CDR2 SVGAGI. The CDR3 has 16 amino acids. The V and J ends lost 2 bases and 0 bases, in that order; junction bases with no gene match: 4. The CDR3 region is CASSYTYRGLNTEAFF. DNA of the CDR3: TGTGCCAGCAGTTACACCTACAGGGGGCTGAACACTGAAGCTTTCTTT.

This clonotype was seen a single time. One junction end does not reproduce the germline sequence, and a read error may be involved. The V and J genes are TRBV25-1 and TRBJ2-7; 8 bases are a match to TRBD1. From germline, CDR1 is MGHDK and CDR2 SYGVNS. The length of the CDR3 is 12 residues. The CDR3 nucleotides are TGTGCCAGCAGCCCAGGGGGCGGCGAGCGGTACTTC. Amino acids: CASSPGGGERYF.

A few counts support this clonotype. V usage is TRBV19 and J usage is TRBJ2-1; 8 bases line up with TRBD1. V shed 0 bases, J shed 7 bases, and the junction held 8 bases outside the gene matches. The CDR3 is 16 amino acids. The germline V gene has CDR1 LNHDA and CDR2 SQIVND (reference sequence). As DNA, the CDR3 is TGTGCCAGTAGTATAGAATTATTCAGGGGGCATAATGAGCAGTTCTTC. It is translated as CASSIELFRGHNEQFF.

This clonotype was seen only a few times. The CDR3 here is CASSQGSVTGELFF. CDR3 bases: TGCGCCAGCAGCCAAGGCTCGGTCACCGGGGAGCTGTTTTTT. V is TRBV4-3 and J is TRBJ2-2; D uncertain. The CDR3 has 14 residues. Germline values: CDR1 LGHNA, CDR2 YSLEER. The V and J ends lost 1 base and 4 bases respectively, with 7 bases between them.

Of note for this clonotype: Possible read error: a much larger clone is one base away. The chain links TRBV6-8 to TRBJ2-7; possibly TRBD2 for D (5 bases). From germline, CDR1 is MNHGY and CDR2 SAAAGT. The CDR3 runs 16 residues. The ends were cut back, 5 bases at V and 3 bases at J, with 20 bases in the middle. The CDR3 is CASSEDSGSSVYEQYF. The CDR3 bases are TGTGCCAGCAGTGAAGATTCGGGATCGTCAGTCTACGAGCAGTACTTC.

About this clonotype itself: Relative to the germline gene, one junction end is altered; a read error may explain this. This chain links TRBV4-1 with TRBJ1-1; 10 bases match TRBD1. This CDR3 comprises 18 residues. The germline CDR1 and CDR2 sequences are MGHRA and YSYEKL. The CDR3 reads CASSQDSPGTGADTEASF. The CDR3 coding sequence is TGCGCCAGCAGCCAAGACTCCCCGGGGACAGGGGCGGACACTGAAGCTTCCTTT.

Turning to this clonotype: A much larger clone differs from this one at a single base, so this may be a read error. The chain combines TRBV28 with TRBJ2-7, with 9 bases lining up with TRBD1. The germline gives CDR1 MDHEN, CDR2 SYDVKM. V lost 8 bases to trimming and J lost 9 bases; unmatched junction nucleotides: 11. The CDR3 is made up of 13 amino acids. In nucleotides, the CDR3 is TGTGCCAGCGGTCCACAGGGACAGGGCATGCAGTACTTC. This codes for CASGPQGQGMQYF.

This clonotype was counted ten times or more. This chain connects TRBV12-3 or TRBV12-4 to TRBJ2-3; no firm D call. The CDR3 runs 14 residues. V was cut by 5 bases and J by 8 bases, with 17 bases left in between. The CDR3 coding sequence is TGTGCCAGCAGTACGACCCAAGAAGGTGGTACGCAGTATTTT. Translating gives CASSTTQEGGTQYF.